A selection of T cell receptor beta chains follows, all from one sample in a study of ipilimumab plus nivolumab after autologous stem cell transplantation. Only in-frame clones appear in the TCRdb table, and some are missing; sequencing was by immunoSEQ multiplex PCR. The data hold 20,000 or so clones, with 70% to 85% observed a single time. Sample: PBMCs, taken in a trial of ipilimumab plus nivolumab as post-transplant consolidation. The receptors were sampled from a male donor with diffuse large B-cell lymphoma. The CDR3 runs from the conserved cysteine through the conserved F or W. D genes are given only for firm matches. Expanded clones get a size class; other rows say once, few or many, or leave the size out.

d_call | j_call | v_call | clone_size | cdr3_length | cdr3_nt | cdr3_aa
TRBD2 | TRBJ2-3 | TRBV7-3 | few | 12 | TGTGCCAGCAGCTTAAAGGGCGGGGGGGCCAGTTTT | CASSLKGGGASF
NA | TRBJ1-1 | TRBV5-1 | NA | 16 | TGCGCCAGCAGCTTAGGACAGACGGTGACGAACACTGAAGCTTTCTTT | CASSLGQTVTNTEAFF
TRBD1 | TRBJ1-2 | TRBV7-8 | once | 15 | TGTGCCAGCAGCCTAGCCCGGGACAGCATCTATGGCTACACCTTC | CASSLARDSIYGYTF
NA | TRBJ1-1 | TRBV7-6 | few | 13 | TGTGCCAGCAGCCACCCCGTTGACACTGAAGCTTTCTTT | CASSHPVDTEAFF
NA | TRBJ2-7 | TRBV30 | once | 12 | TGTGCCTGGAGTCCCGGGATCTACGAGCAGTACTTC | CAWSPGIYEQYF
TRBD1 | TRBJ1-2 | TRBV27 | NA | 15 | TGTGCCAGCAGTTTTTCGTTGACAGGGAGCTATGGCTACACCTTC | CASSFSLTGSYGYTF
TRBD2 | TRBJ2-7 | TRBV5-4 | NA | 14 | TGTGCCAGCAGCATCGGGACTAGCGACGACGAGCAGTACTTC | CASSIGTSDDEQYF
NA | TRBJ2-1 | TRBV10-3 | large | 13 | TGTGCCATCAGAACCGGGGACTACAATGAGCAGTTCTTC | CAIRTGDYNEQFF
NA | TRBJ2-7 | TRBV29-1 | once | 12 | TGCAGCGTGGGAGACTTCTCCTACGAGCAGTACTTC | CSVGDFSYEQYF
TRBD1 | TRBJ1-1 | TRBV7-9 | few | 14 | TGTGCCAGCAGCCGAGGGACAGCAAACACTGAAGCTTTCTTT | CASSRGTANTEAFF
NA | TRBJ1-2 | TRBV5-1 | NA | 15 | TGCGCCAGCAGCTTGGGCGGGACCTACAACTATGGCTACACCTTC | CASSLGGTYNYGYTF
NA | TRBJ1-5 | TRBV2 | NA | 17 | TGTGCCAGCAGTTTCCCAAAGGACACATATAGCAATCAGCCCCAGCATTTT | CASSFPKDTYSNQPQHF
NA | TRBJ1-1 | TRBV15 | NA | 16 | TGTGCCACCAGCAGAGGGGGCCAGCAGGGGAACACTGAAGCTTTCTTT | CATSRGGQQGNTEAFF
NA | TRBJ2-5 | TRBV29-1 | NA | 12 | TGCAGCGTCGGACTGGACCAAGAGACCCAGTACTTC | CSVGLDQETQYF
TRBD1 | TRBJ1-2 | TRBV28 | once | 15 | TGTGCCATCAGAAGTTGGGGTAGGGGGCCCTATGGCTACACCTTC | CAIRSWGRGPYGYTF
TRBD2 | TRBJ2-1 | TRBV7-9 | NA | 15 | TGTGCCAGCAGGGCCGGGACTAGCGGGAGAAATGAGCAGTTCTTC | CASRAGTSGRNEQFF
NA | TRBJ2-5 | TRBV9 | large | 14 | TGTGCCAGCGGAGGTCAGTCCTCACAAGAGACCCAGTACTTC | CASGGQSSQETQYF